These T cell receptor beta chains were read from a single sample in a study of PD-1 blockade in classical Hodgkin lymphoma. Clones were sequenced by immunoSEQ multiplex PCR, and TCRdb holds only the in-frame ones, with some missing. Of about 24,000 clones in the sample, about 90% were seen once. Sequencing used CD4+ T cells from blood. Source of these receptors: a human donor with classical Hodgkin lymphoma. The CDR3 runs from the conserved cysteine through the conserved F or W. The D gene is left open where the match is weak. Only some rows state a clone size, as once, few, many or a class for expanded clones.

-	TRBV14	TRBJ2-7	-	CASSQVRGEQYF	TGTGCCAGCAGCCAGGTGAGGGGCGAGCAGTACTTC
-	TRBV5-5	TRBJ2-7	once	CASSLSRNYEQYF	TGTGCCAGCAGCCTTTCCCGGAACTACGAGCAGTACTTC
TRBD2	TRBV7-2	TRBJ2-1	-	CASSSILAGGREQFF	TGTGCCAGCAGCTCCATCCTAGCGGGGGGGCGTGAGCAGTTCTTC
-	TRBV4-3	TRBJ1-2	-	CASSPQGLGASVYGYTF	TGCGCCAGCAGCCCCCAGGGTCTTGGTGCCTCGGTCTATGGCTACACCTTC
-	TRBV30	TRBJ2-3	-	CAPQGQDTQYF	TGTGCCCCGCAGGGCCAAGATACGCAGTATTTT
-	TRBV11-2	TRBJ2-3	-	CASSPRGIGTDTQYF	TGTGCCAGCAGCCCCCGAGGGATAGGCACAGATACGCAGTATTTT
-	TRBV6-6	TRBJ2-1	-	CASSSSVNEQFF	TGTGCCAGCAGCTCTAGCGTCAATGAGCAGTTCTTC
-	TRBV4-3	TRBJ1-1	-	CASSQLVKTEAFF	TGCGCCAGCAGCCAATTGGTTAAGACTGAAGCTTTCTTT
-	TRBV7-9	TRBJ2-2	-	CASSFGGTIGELFF	TGTGCCAGCAGCTTTGGGGGCACCATCGGGGAGCTGTTTTTT
-	TRBV2	TRBJ1-2	-	CASSEGAWTPRGYTF	TGTGCCAGCAGTGAAGGAGCCTGGACGCCTAGAGGCTACACCTTC
-	TRBV30	TRBJ1-1	-	CAWSAGTAMNTEAFF	TGTGCCTGGAGTGCAGGGACGGCGATGAACACTGAAGCTTTCTTT
-	TRBV5-1	TRBJ1-2	-	CASSGPGREGGGYTF	TGCGCCAGCAGCGGGCCGGGGAGGGAAGGAGGCGGCTACACCTTC
TRBD2	TRBV10-3	TRBJ2-4	once	CAISDGGGAKNIQYF	TGTGCCATCAGTGACGGCGGGGGAGCCAAAAACATTCAGTACTTC
-	TRBV6-4	TRBJ1-1	-	CASRSTGWDTEAFF	TGTGCCAGCAGATCCACAGGGTGGGACACTGAAGCTTTCTTT
-	TRBV7-2	TRBJ1-1	-	CASSFGPMNTEAFF	TGTGCCAGCAGCTTTGGGCCTATGAACACTGAAGCTTTCTTT
-	TRBV5-4	TRBJ1-3	-	CASSLDGGANGNTIYF	TGTGCCAGCAGCTTGGACGGGGGGGCAAATGGAAACACCATATATTTT